This TCR beta chain is drawn from a study of regulatory T cells in long-lasting Graves disease. The CDR3 contains 18 residues. V was trimmed by 0 bases and J by 0 bases, leaving 15 bases between them. The germline V gene has CDR1 LGHDT and CDR2 YNNKEL (reference sequence). Time point of the sample: newly diagnosed GD, antithyroid drugs for less than 3 months. Researchers made the TCR library from RNA that was extracted from PBMCs. In regard to this clonotype: A much bigger clone sits one base away, suggesting this may be a read error.

TCR beta libraries were built with iRepertoire HTBI primers and Arm-PCR of CDR3 regions. TCRdb re-derived calls from the multiplex PCR reads in MiXCR, one entry per CDR3 protein. The sample has about 560,000 distinct CDR3 sequences; roughly a sixth are singletons. A further study also used this sample, focusing on T cells in Graves' hyperthyroidism and ophthalmopathy. According to that study: Orbital computed tomography, thyroid ultrasound, serum thyroxine and TRAb, and clinical symptoms together informed the diagnoses. HTBI primers were used for first-round RT-PCR of the TCR CDR3.

V gene TRBV3-1 combines with J gene TRBJ2-4; D gene unclear. Sequencing was performed on peripheral blood mononuclear cells (PBMCs), taken at new diagnosis, from a patient treated with antithyroid drugs. The clonotype originates from a man aged 18 to 35 with Graves disease. DNA of the CDR3: TGTGCCAGCAGCCAAGATCTTGTCACCATTCTAGCCAAAAACATTCAGTACTTC. This encodes CASSQDLVTILAKNIQYF.